Listed below are T cell receptor beta chains from one sample, sequenced in a study of blood T cell repertoires in COVID-19. Clones were read by immunoSEQ multiplex PCR, and TCRdb kept only the in-frame ones, dropping some. The table has approximately 260,000 clones, approximately 85% seen once. Sequenced material: peripheral blood. All receptors come from a woman in her 70s with acute or convalescent COVID-19. Both conserved end residues are part of each CDR3. The order of the fields is clone size, V gene, J gene, D gene, CDR3 DNA, CDR3 protein. D genes are given only for firm matches. Clone size is shown for a subset of rows, as once, few, many or a class of expanded clone.

NA	TRBV6-5	TRBJ1-1	NA	TGTGCCAGCGGGGTACTTAGGGGGAACACTGAAGCTTTCTTT	CASGVLRGNTEAFF
NA	TRBV5-1	TRBJ2-7	TRBD2	TGCGCCAGCAGCGGCTCTAGCGGGGGTACCCACGAGCAGTACTTC	CASSGSSGGTHEQYF
NA	TRBV6-5	TRBJ2-1	NA	TGTGCCAGCAGTTACAGGGGTAACAATGAGCAGTTCTTC	CASSYRGNNEQFF
few	TRBV5-6	TRBJ2-2	TRBD1	TGTGCCAGCGGCAGGGGGCCCGGGGAGCTGTTTTTT	CASGRGPGELFF
once	TRBV28	TRBJ1-1	NA	TGTGCCAGCAGCCCTCGGGGGGGGGCGGGCACTGAAGCTTTCTTT	CASSPRGGAGTEAFF
NA	TRBV5-1	TRBJ2-2	NA	TGCGCCAGCACCCCCGTCGGCCAGGGGACGGCCGGGGAGCTGTTTTTT	CASTPVGQGTAGELFF
NA	TRBV27	TRBJ1-5	NA	TGTGCCAGCAGTCCCCCTGAGGTCCGCCGGCCCCAGCATTTT	CASSPPEVRRPQHF
once	TRBV2	TRBJ1-1	NA	TGTGCCAGCAGTGAAGAAGCGGGGAACACTGAAGCTTTCTTT	CASSEEAGNTEAFF
NA	TRBV19	TRBJ1-4	NA	TGTGCCAGTAATATGGTGCCGGGGGTCGGTGAAAAACTGTTTTTT	CASNMVPGVGEKLFF
once	TRBV2	TRBJ1-5	TRBD1	TGTGCCAGCAGTGCGGGACAGAACAATCAGCCCCAGCATTTT	CASSAGQNNQPQHF
NA	TRBV5-4	TRBJ2-1	NA	TGTGCCAGCAGCTTCGGGGGATTAAGGAACAATGAGCAGTTCTTC	CASSFGGLRNNEQFF
once	TRBV18	TRBJ1-1	NA	TGTGCCAGCTCACCAAAGGGGACTGAAGCTTTCTTT	CASSPKGTEAFF
NA	TRBV6-2/TRBV6-3	TRBJ1-5	NA	TGTGCCAGCAGTGCCCCGTGGCCTCCTGCCCAGCATTTT	CASSAPWPPAQHF
NA	TRBV6-1	TRBJ1-6	NA	TGTGCCAGCAGGGGGGGACGGGATAATTCACCCCTCCACTTT	CASRGGRDNSPLHF
NA	TRBV11-2	TRBJ2-1	TRBD1	TGTGCCAGCAGCTTAGTTGCCCAGGGGGCGGTCAATGAGCAGTTCTTC	CASSLVAQGAVNEQFF
NA	TRBV5-1	TRBJ2-6	NA	TGCGCCAGCAGTCACGCCGGGGGATCTGGGGCCAACGTCCTGACTTTC	CASSHAGGSGANVLTF
NA	TRBV25-1	TRBJ1-3	NA	TGTGCCAGCAGTGGTTTGGGGAGATCTGGAAACACCATATATTTT	CASSGLGRSGNTIYF
NA	TRBV18	TRBJ2-4	TRBD1	TGTGCCAGCTCACACACAGGGGGATCGGCCAAAAACATTCAGTACTTC	CASSHTGGSAKNIQYF
NA	TRBV15	TRBJ1-3	TRBD1	TGTGCCACCAGCAGAGGGGGGGACAGGGTCGGAAACACCATATATTTT	CATSRGGDRVGNTIYF
NA	TRBV4-1	TRBJ2-3	NA	TGCGCCAGCAGCCTCGGGGGGCAGGAAGATACGCAGTATTTT	CASSLGGQEDTQYF
many	TRBV7-9	TRBJ1-1	NA	TGTGCCAGCAGCCCCGGACAGATCACTGAAGCTTTCTTT	CASSPGQITEAFF
NA	TRBV3-1/TRBV3-2	TRBJ2-3	TRBD2	TGTGCCAGCAGCTTGGGGACTAGCGGGGGCCCTCTAAATACGCAGTATTTT	CASSLGTSGGPLNTQYF
few	TRBV15	TRBJ1-4	TRBD1	TGTGCCACCAGCAGGGGGACAGGGTTCGGGGAAAAACTGTTTTTT	CATSRGTGFGEKLFF
NA	TRBV29-1	TRBJ1-2	TRBD1	TGCAGCTCCGGACAGGGTATAGGCTACACCTTC	CSSGQGIGYTF
NA	TRBV5-1	TRBJ2-2	TRBD1	TGCGCCAGCAGCGTTACAGGGGGCGGCGGGGAGCTGTTTTTT	CASSVTGGGGELFF
NA	TRBV5-6	TRBJ2-7	NA	TGTGCCAGCAGCTTGGGAGGAGGACAGTCCTTCTCCTACGAGCAGTACTTC	CASSLGGGQSFSYEQYF
NA	TRBV6-5	TRBJ2-7	NA	TGTGCCAGCAGTTATGTACCCGGGATCTCCTACGAGCAGTACTTC	CASSYVPGISYEQYF
few	TRBV2	TRBJ1-1	TRBD1	TGTGCCAGCAGTCGGGACAGGGGAACTGAAGCTTTCTTT	CASSRDRGTEAFF
NA	TRBV4-1	TRBJ2-1	TRBD2	TGCGCCAGCAGCCAAGAATGGACTAGCGGGGGCCGTTCCTACAATGAGCAGTTCTTC	CASSQEWTSGGRSYNEQFF
NA	TRBV18	TRBJ2-2	TRBD2	TGTGCCAGCTCACTTTCTAGCGGAGATAACACCGGGGAGCTGTTTTTT	CASSLSSGDNTGELFF
few	TRBV5-1	TRBJ1-2	NA	TGCGCCAGCAGCTTTTCCGGGGAGGCCGGCTACACCTTC	CASSFSGEAGYTF
NA	TRBV7-2	TRBJ2-3	NA	TGTGCCAGCAGCCCAAGGCAGGGATTGCTAAGAACAGATACGCAGTATTTT	CASSPRQGLLRTDTQYF
NA	TRBV6-1	TRBJ2-3	NA	TGTGCCAGCAGTGAAGCGTGGGGCAGGGGAACAGATACGCAGTATTTT	CASSEAWGRGTDTQYF
NA	TRBV3-1/TRBV3-2	TRBJ2-7	TRBD2	TGTGCCAGCAGCCGAATAGCGGGGGTGAACTACGAGCAGTACTTC	CASSRIAGVNYEQYF
NA	TRBV5-4	TRBJ1-1	NA	TGTGCCAGCAGCTTGGTCCCGGACAGCGCCAGTCGGACTTTCTTT	CASSLVPDSASRTFF
NA	TRBV5-4	TRBJ2-1	TRBD2	TGTGCCAGCAGCTTGATGCGGGGGGGATACAATGAGCAGTTCTTC	CASSLMRGGYNEQFF
few	TRBV2	TRBJ1-2	NA	TGTGCCAGCAGTGACCCGGGGATTGAGGGCTACACCTTC	CASSDPGIEGYTF
few	TRBV23-1	TRBJ1-5	NA	TGCGCCCCAGCAGAGACAGTTATTGAGCCCCAGCATTTT	CAPAETVIEPQHF
NA	TRBV3-1/TRBV3-2	TRBJ2-7	NA	TGTGCCAGCAGCCAAGCCCCAACAGGGTACGAGCAGTACTTC	CASSQAPTGYEQYF
NA	TRBV29-1	TRBJ2-3	TRBD2	TGCAGCGTTACCGGGGGGGCGACCCCCACAGATACGCAGTATTTT	CSVTGGATPTDTQYF
once	TRBV7-9	TRBJ1-2	NA	TGTGCCAGCAGCTTGACAGGACCTAACTATGGCTACACCTTC	CASSLTGPNYGYTF
few	TRBV7-6	TRBJ2-7	TRBD1	TGTGCCAGCAGCGAAGGACAGGGGATGGGGTCCTACGAGCAGTACTTC	CASSEGQGMGSYEQYF
NA	TRBV6-5	TRBJ2-2	NA	TGTGCCAGCAGGCGAGACTTGTTAACCGGGGAGCTGTTTTTT	CASRRDLLTGELFF
NA	TRBV19	TRBJ1-4	NA	TGTGCCAGCCGGACTGCTGAAAAACTGTTTTTT	CASRTAEKLFF
NA	TRBV27	TRBJ2-3	NA	TGTGCCAGCAGTCTACTGACAGGGAGGAGAGATACGCAGTATTTT	CASSLLTGRRDTQYF
NA	TRBV24-1	TRBJ1-4	TRBD1	TGTGCCACCAGTGACCCGACAGGGCCCGCGGAAAAACTGTTTTTT	CATSDPTGPAEKLFF
NA	TRBV6-5	TRBJ1-5	NA	TGTGCCAGCAGTCCCCGGGGAGGGTATCAGCCCCAGCATTTT	CASSPRGGYQPQHF
NA	TRBV19	TRBJ1-1	NA	TGTGCCAGTAGTATGGGGCCCGCGGTCGGGGAAGCTTTCTTT	CASSMGPAVGEAFF
NA	TRBV4-1	TRBJ1-2	TRBD1	TGCGCCAGCAGCCAACCGGGACAGGCCCTCGGCTACACCTTC	CASSQPGQALGYTF
NA	TRBV5-1	TRBJ2-3	NA	TGCGCCAGCAGCTTATCCGGGGGAGATACGCAGTATTTT	CASSLSGGDTQYF
NA	TRBV5-4	TRBJ1-2	NA	TGTGCCAGCAGCCGGGACTATGCCCCTAACTATGGCTACACCTTC	CASSRDYAPNYGYTF